These 28 T cell receptor beta chains originate from one sample sequenced in a study of technical replicates of blood from four donors. Sequencing used immunoSEQ multiplex PCR; TCRdb keeps in-frame clones, though not all of them. Found here are 55,000 to 80,000 clones, roughly 86% of them singletons; the top ten hold roughly 4.9%. The sample was PBMCs. The receptors were gathered from a human donor in good health. Some clones in this sample may be carry-over from other donors' samples.

The chain employs TRBV6-4 and TRBJ1-1; a weak D match, TRBD1 (6 bases). The V gene lost 0 bases and the J gene lost 6 bases, with 11 bases spanning the gap. CDR1 and CDR2 from the germline V gene are MRHNA and SNTAGT. There are 14 residues in the CDR3. CDR3 nucleotides: TGTGCCAGCAGTGACTCTGAAGGGGGTTCTGAAGCTTTCTTT. Protein sequence: CASSDSEGGSEAFF.

This chain joins TRBV6-6 and TRBJ2-7, with a possible D match to TRBD2 (5 bases). V was shortened by 2 bases and J by 4 bases, with 12 bases between the two germline ends. The CDR3 is 14 residues long. CDR1 is MNHNY and CDR2 is SVGAGI in the germline V gene (reference sequence). CDR3 loop: CASSYVRAAYEQYF. DNA for the CDR3: TGTGCCAGCAGTTACGTGAGGGCCGCATACGAGCAGTACTTC.

This clone appeared once. The chain combines TRBV7-2 with TRBJ2-1; TRBD2 is a possible D gene (7 bases). V dropped 4 bases and J dropped 10 bases, with 17 bases sitting between them. Germline assignment: CDR1 SGHTA and CDR2 FQGNSA. The CDR3 loop spans 14 amino acids. The CDR3 bases are TGTGCCAGCAGCTCCGGACTAGGGGGAAAGGAGCAGTTCTTC. Its translation is CASSSGLGGKEQFF.

The chain joins TRBV6-5 to TRBJ2-7; 9 bases align to TRBD1. The germline V gene has CDR1 MNHEY and CDR2 SVGAGI. Trimming took 1 base from V and 2 from J; bases not matched to a gene: 6. The CDR3 is made up of 16 amino acids. The DNA for the CDR3 is TGTGCCAGCAGTTACTTGTCTGGGACAGGGACCTACGAGCAGTACTTC. It specifies CASSYLSGTGTYEQYF.

The rearrangement links TRBV12-5 to TRBJ2-7, with D possibly matching TRBD1 (6 bases). Germline loops: CDR1 LGHNT, CDR2 FRNRAP. The length of the CDR3 is 14 residues. Trimming stripped 0 bases from V and 1 base from J, with 7 bases between. This CDR3 is CASGLVQGSYEQYF. In DNA form, the CDR3 reads TGTGCTAGTGGTTTGGTACAGGGTTCCTACGAGCAGTACTTC.

This clone was observed a few times. The chain couples TRBV29-1 to TRBJ1-1, with D tentatively TRBD1 (6 bases). V lost 1 base and J 3 bases, leaving 9 bases between the germline ends. The CDR3 contains 13 residues. The germline V gene has CDR1 SQVTM and CDR2 ANQGSEA. This CDR3 is CSVEGQEDTEAFF. In DNA form, the CDR3 reads TGCAGCGTTGAAGGACAGGAGGACACTGAAGCTTTCTTT.

This sequence joins TRBV19 and TRBJ2-7, with 13 bases that match TRBD2. The CDR3 spans 17 residues. The V gene's germline CDR1 is LNHDA and CDR2 SQIVND (reference sequence). V lost 1 base and J lost 2; bases outside the gene matches: 5. The DNA for the CDR3 is TGTGCCAGTAGTATAGGAGGACTAGCGGGGGCCGCCTACGAGCAGTACTTC. Its translation: CASSIGGLAGAAYEQYF.

A few counts support this clone. The rearrangement joins TRBV4-3 to TRBJ1-1; D not certain. Between the trimmed V and J ends, which lost 4 bases and 8 bases, there was a span of 14 bases. The CDR3 consists of 13 residues. Germline values: CDR1 LGHNA, CDR2 YSLEER. The CDR3 bases are TGCGCCAGCAGCCGACAAGGATGGGAGGAAGCTTTCTTT. It specifies CASSRQGWEEAFF.

This chain joins TRBV4-3 and TRBJ2-1; 7 nucleotides match TRBD1. The CDR3 is 13 residues long. Unmatched junction bases numbered 4, after V lost 0 bases and J lost 11 bases. CDR1 is LGHNA, CDR2 YSLEER, per germline. The CDR3 DNA follows: TGCGCCAGCAGCCAAGACCGACAGGGCCAGCAGTTCTTC. Protein sequence: CASSQDRQGQQFF.

The chain joins TRBV15 to TRBJ2-7, with TRBD1 matching over 9 bases. The CDR3 is 14 residues long. V was pared by 5 bases and J by 0 bases, with 2 bases of the junction left unmatched. Germline loops: CDR1 LNHNV, CDR2 YYDKDF (reference sequence). CDR3 sequence: CATSVDRGSYEQYF. CDR3 DNA: TGTGCCACCAGCGTGGACAGGGGCTCCTACGAGCAGTACTTC.

This chain joins TRBV11-1 and TRBJ2-3; 9 bases fit TRBD1. This CDR3 is 14 amino acids long. Trimming removed 5 bases from V and 6 bases from J; junction bases left unmatched: 6. From germline, CDR1 is SGHAT and CDR2 FQDESV (reference sequence). CDR3 sequence reads: CASSIQGAVDTQYF. The CDR3 coding sequence is TGTGCCAGCAGCATACAGGGGGCGGTGGATACGCAGTATTTT.

A single count supports this clone. The genes are TRBV7-8 and TRBJ2-7; the match to TRBD1 covers 7 bases. The J segment lost 0 bases and the V segment lost 8 bases, leaving 7 bases of the junction unmatched. Germline V lookup: CDR1 SGHVS, CDR2 FQNEAQ. This CDR3 is built from 14 residues. CDR3 protein: CASRKTGSSYEQYF. The CDR3 coding sequence is TGTGCCAGCCGCAAGACAGGGTCCTCCTACGAGCAGTACTTC.

This rearrangement joins TRBV5-1 to TRBJ2-5; the D gene is possibly TRBD2 (5 bases). The CDR3 is 15 residues long. V lost 2 bases to trimming and J lost 5 bases, with 16 bases between them. CDR1 is SGHRS and CDR2 is YFSETQ in the germline V gene. The CDR3: CASSFSGVASETQYF. CDR3 DNA sequence: TGCGCCAGCAGCTTTTCCGGGGTAGCGAGTGAGACCCAGTACTTC.

This rearrangement joins TRBV7-6 to TRBJ2-2; possibly TRBD2 for D (5 bases). The CDR3 runs to 16 residues. The V end lost 1 base, the J end lost 5 bases, and 14 bases lay between the germline ends. Germline V gene lookup returns CDR1 SGHVS and CDR2 FNYEAQ. CDR3 residues: CASSLVRAPQTGELFF. The CDR3 DNA reads TGTGCCAGCAGCTTAGTGCGGGCACCGCAGACCGGGGAGCTGTTTTTT.

The chain carries TRBV11-2 and TRBJ2-1; TRBD2 matches at 14 bases. There are 17 residues in the CDR3. Germline V gives CDR1 SGHAT, CDR2 FQNNGV. With 6 bases clipped from V and 7 bases from J, the junction kept 11 bases outside the gene matches. The CDR3 sequence: CASRDTGLAGVRNEQFF. The CDR3 DNA sequence: TGTGCCAGCAGGGACACGGGACTAGCGGGAGTAAGGAATGAGCAGTTCTTC.

The V and J genes are TRBV5-1 and TRBJ2-5; 10 positions match TRBD1. Germline assignment: CDR1 SGHRS and CDR2 YFSETQ. The CDR3 is 16 residues long. The trim removed 4 bases at V and 3 bases at J, leaving 9 bases unmatched. For the CDR3, the DNA is TGCGCCAGCAGCGTCCGACAGGGGGCGCCGGAAGAGACCCAGTACTTC. As protein: CASSVRQGAPEETQYF.

V and J are TRBV25-1 and TRBJ1-6; 7 bases match TRBD1. In germline, CDR1 is MGHDK, CDR2 SYGVNS. CDR3 size: 15 residues. V shed 3 bases, J shed 10 bases, and the junction held 9 bases outside the gene matches. The CDR3, as DNA: TGTGCCAGCAGTGAGGGAACAGGGGTGGGCTCACCCCTCCACTTT. Its translation is CASSEGTGVGSPLHF.

With respect to this clone: One junction end does not reproduce the germline sequence, and a read error may be involved. The chain recombines TRBV7-9 with TRBJ1-6, with a weak D call TRBD1 (6 bases). This CDR3 contains 12 residues. Germline V gene sequence: CDR1 SEHNR, CDR2 FQNEAQ (reference sequence). This chain's CDR3 is CASSLGSDSLNF. The CDR3 DNA reads TGTGCCAGCAGCTTAGGTTCGGACAGTCTAAACTTT.

The V and J genes are TRBV4-2 and TRBJ1-1; D is uncertain. The germline V gene has CDR1 LGHNA and CDR2 YNFKEQ. With 5 bases removed from V and 1 base from J, the gap between germline ends came to 11 bases. The CDR3 is 14 amino acids. CDR3 residues: CASSYGPGNTEAFF. CDR3 DNA sequence: TGTGCCAGCAGCTATGGTCCGGGGAACACTGAAGCTTTCTTT.

This chain links TRBV6-1 with TRBJ1-4; 10 positions agree with TRBD1. V was pared by 6 bases and J by 5 bases, with 6 bases of the junction left unmatched. Germline-derived CDR1 and CDR2 are MNHNS and SASEGT. The CDR3 has 15 residues. The CDR3, as DNA: TGTGCCAGCAGCAGCCGGGGACAGGGGAATGAAAAACTGTTTTTT. This translates into CASSSRGQGNEKLFF.

This rearrangement joins TRBV7-9 to TRBJ2-5; D might be TRBD1 (6 bases). The CDR3 sequence is 15 residues long. Germline loops: CDR1 SEHNR, CDR2 FQNEAQ (reference sequence). The V end was cut by 5 bases, the J end by 2 bases, with 15 bases between. In DNA, the CDR3 is TGTGCCAGCAGCCTAACCGGGACACTACAAGAGACCCAGTACTTC. Residues: CASSLTGTLQETQYF. The full variable domain, in which reference TRBV7-9 and TRBJ2-5 provide the parts outside the CDR3, is DTGVSQNPRHKITKRGQNVTFRCDPISEHNRLYWYRQTLGQGPEFLTYFQNEAQLEKSRLLSDRFSAERPKGSFSTLEIQRTEQGDSAMYLCASSLTGTLQETQYFGPGTRLLVL.

V and J are TRBV9 and TRBJ1-1; D unresolved. Per germline, CDR1 SGDLS and CDR2 YYNGEE. V gave up 2 bases and J gave up 7 bases, with 9 bases separating them. This CDR3 is 12 amino acids long. This CDR3 is CASSVSGGEAFF. The CDR3 DNA reads as TGTGCCAGCAGCGTTTCGGGAGGTGAAGCTTTCTTT.

The chain couples TRBV19 to TRBJ2-2; 10 bases align to TRBD2. V dropped 9 bases and J dropped 7; count of bases not matched to a gene: 11. The CDR3 is made up of 15 amino acids. Germline values: CDR1 LNHDA, CDR2 SQIVND (reference sequence). The CDR3 spells CASEKREGRGGELFF. As DNA, the CDR3 is TGTGCCAGCGAGAAGCGGGAGGGCCGGGGCGGGGAGCTGTTTTTT.

In this sample, this clone turned up once. The chain carries TRBV2 and TRBJ2-5, with 7 bases identical to TRBD1. The CDR3 extends over 13 amino acids. Trimming cost V 4 bases and J 3 bases; bases outside gene matches: 2. Germline loops: CDR1 SNHLY, CDR2 FYNNEI. CDR3 region: CASSGTGKETQYF. The CDR3, as DNA: TGTGCCAGCAGTGGGACAGGCAAAGAGACCCAGTACTTC.

The chain carries TRBV7-8 and TRBJ2-2, with TRBD2 matching over 10 bases. The CDR3 is made up of 19 amino acids. V was pared by 3 bases and J by 7 bases, with 17 bases of the junction left unmatched. CDR1 SGHVS and CDR2 FQNEAQ come from the germline V gene. The DNA of the CDR3 is TGTGCCAGCAGCTTGGAAATCAGGAACCAGCGGGGGGGAATCGGGGAGCTGTTTTTT. Translated: CASSLEIRNQRGGIGELFF.

The chain carries TRBV14 and TRBJ2-7; 7 bases match TRBD2. Trimming removed 1 base from V and 0 bases from J; junction bases left unmatched: 6. This CDR3 spans 16 amino acids. Germline assignment: CDR1 SGHDN and CDR2 FVKESK. The CDR3 sequence is CASSQASSGASYEQYF. The CDR3 coding sequence is TGTGCCAGCAGCCAAGCTTCTAGCGGAGCCTCCTACGAGCAGTACTTC. The full variable domain, with the rest looked up from reference TRBV14 and TRBJ2-7, is EAGVTQFPSHSVIEKGQTVTLRCDPISGHDNLYWYRRVMGKEIKFLLHFVKESKQDESGMPNNRFLAERTGGTYSTLKVQPAELEDSGVYFCASSQASSGASYEQYFGPGTRLTVT.

The rearrangement uses TRBV7-9 and TRBJ1-2; D is ambiguous. Germline V CDR1 and CDR2: SEHNR, FQNEAQ (reference sequence). CDR3 length equals 15 residues. Trimming took 5 bases from V and 4 from J, leaving 17 bases between them. CDR3 nucleotide sequence: TGTGCCAGCAGCCCTCTAAGGGCCGGAGGCTATGGCTACACCTTC. This gives the protein CASSPLRAGGYGYTF. Supplemented by reference TRBV7-9 and TRBJ1-2, the full variable domain reads DTGVSQNPRHKITKRGQNVTFRCDPISEHNRLYWYRQTLGQGPEFLTYFQNEAQLEKSRLLSDRFSAERPKGSFSTLEIQRTEQGDSAMYLCASSPLRAGGYGYTFGSGTRLTVV.

The V gene is TRBV5-6, the J gene TRBJ2-3; 9 bases agree with TRBD2. V dropped 2 bases and J dropped 3; count of bases not matched to a gene: 4. CDR3 length: 15 amino acids. CDR1 SGHDT and CDR2 YYEEEE come from the germline V gene. The CDR3 coding sequence is TGTGCCAGCAGCTTCAGTAGCGGGGGTACAGATACGCAGTATTTT. Translation gives CASSFSSGGTDTQYF.